Presented here are 2 T cell receptor beta chains from one specimen sequenced in a study of cytomegalovirus exposure and HLA in healthy donors (dated by TCRdb to the late 2010s). Library prep was done by the immunoSEQ multiplex PCR assay. A mixture of 60 forward primers for TCR Vbeta segments and 13 reverse primers for TCR Jbeta segments was used in the multiplex PCR. TCRdb retrieved this table from immuneACCESS and kept in-frame rearrangements only. Not all clones are present; in checked studies, unresolved V genes account for under half, and no reason is known for the remainder. The sample table records roughly 130,000 clones; roughly 78% of these occur just once. Of the sample, 1% falls within the top ten clones. The sequenced sample was PBMCs. The receptors derive from a middle-aged man in good health and CMV-seronegative.

The chain carries TRBV19 and TRBJ2-3, with 8 bases identical to TRBD2. The trim removed 0 bases at V and 2 bases at J, leaving 10 bases unmatched. CDR1 LNHDA and CDR2 SQIVND come from the germline V gene (reference sequence). This CDR3 comprises 18 residues. In DNA, the CDR3 is TGTGCCAGTAGTATAGACCTAGGAACTAGCGGATTCACAGATACGCAGTATTTT. This translates into CASSIDLGTSGFTDTQYF.

The V and J genes are TRBV20-1 and TRBJ1-1; unclear D gene. The length of the CDR3 is 11 residues. The V gene lost 1 base and the J gene lost 11 bases, with 11 bases spanning the gap. Germline V gives CDR1 DFQATT, CDR2 SNEGSKA (reference sequence). The chain's CDR3 is CSARGGKVAFF. DNA for the CDR3: TGCAGTGCTAGAGGAGGGAAGGTGGCTTTCTTT.